This T cell receptor (beta chain) was identified during a study of response to subunit inactivated influenza vaccine. Trimming took 5 bases from V and 4 from J; bases not matched to a gene: 4. The CDR3 length is 13 residues. From the RT-PCR reads, TCRdb called clonotypes with MiXCR, one entry per CDR3 protein. The repertoire has roughly 290,000 distinct CDR3 sequences, 21% of them found once; the top ten carry roughly 10%. Whole-study results and caveats: Authors suggested that a seasonal influenza vaccination recruits few new T cells each time.

Note on this clonotype: No antigen is known for it.

The sample consisted of PBMCs from blood, taken around 22 months after vaccination. The gene calls are TRBV12-3 or TRBV12-4 and TRBJ1-2; 7 nucleotides match TRBD1. This receptor was taken from a man aged 45 to 75 who received an inactivated influenza vaccine. Written as DNA, the CDR3 is TGTGCCAGCAGTACAGGGGCGGGCTATGGCTACACCTTC. Translating it yields CASSTGAGYGYTF.